These 15 T cell receptor beta chains originate from one sample sequenced in a study of T cells in localized non-small cell lung cancer. Sequencing was performed with immunoSEQ multiplex PCR; in TCRdb, only in-frame clones are kept and a portion is missing. The sample holds some 51,000 clones, just over 85% seen once. This sample comprised peripheral blood, obtained before any cancer treatment. The origin of the receptors is a woman aged 35-75 years with stage I lung adenocarcinoma.

V is TRBV30 and J is TRBJ2-5; D unclear. The germline V and J ends were trimmed by 0 bases and 0 bases, with 5 bases remaining between them. Looked up from germline, CDR1 is GTSNPN and CDR2 is SVGIG (reference sequence). This CDR3 is built from 13 residues. This CDR3 reads CAWSVGDQETQYF. The CDR3 nucleotides are TGTGCCTGGAGTGTTGGGGACCAAGAGACCCAGTACTTC.

The chain is built from TRBV11-2 and TRBJ2-3, with unresolved D. The CDR3 totals 13 residues. V lost 0 bases, J lost 6 bases, and 7 bases lay in between. The germline V gene has CDR1 SGHAT and CDR2 FQNNGV. This CDR3 reads CASSLDLGDTQYF. CDR3 DNA sequence: TGTGCCAGCAGCTTAGATCTTGGGGATACGCAGTATTTT.

The chain has TRBV6-5 and TRBJ1-1, with a possible D match to TRBD1 (5 bases). The CDR3 spans 14 residues. The germline V gene has CDR1 MNHEY and CDR2 SVGAGI. Trimming stripped 0 bases from V and 4 bases from J, with 9 bases between. CDR3: CASSYSGERTEAFF. CDR3 sequence (DNA): TGTGCCAGCAGTTACTCAGGGGAGCGCACTGAAGCTTTCTTT.

A word on this clone: A junction end diverges from the germline sequence, so it may reflect a read error. The genes are TRBV29-1 and TRBJ2-7; D tentatively reads TRBD1 or TRBD2 (5 bases each). The CDR3 runs 12 residues. CDR1 and CDR2 (germline): SQVTM, ANQGSEA. The CDR3 spells CSVAGGSSEQYF. The CDR3 bases are TGCAGCGTTGCTGGGGGATCCTCCGAGCAGTACTTC.

The chain has TRBV30 and TRBJ2-7; TRBD1 agrees at 9 bases. The CDR3 runs to 15 residues. Germline values: CDR1 GTSNPN, CDR2 SVGIG (reference sequence). After removal of 2 bases from V and 4 bases from J, the junction contained 9 bases not matched to a gene. DNA for the CDR3: TGTGCCTGGAGTCCGGGACAGGGAAACTTGTACGAGCAGTACTTC. Amino acids: CAWSPGQGNLYEQYF.

The chain joins TRBV18 to TRBJ1-4; 9 bases fit TRBD1. In germline, CDR1 is KGHSH, CDR2 LQKENI. The CDR3 loop spans 15 amino acids. The junction had 4 bases not matched to a gene; V was cut back by 3 bases and J by 5 bases. The CDR3 coding sequence is TGTGCCAGCTCACCCCCGACAGGGGGAAATGAAAAACTGTTTTTT. Translating it yields CASSPPTGGNEKLFF.

This chain uses TRBV2 with TRBJ1-4; 9 bases are shared with TRBD1. This CDR3 contains 15 residues. The trim removed 6 bases at V and 3 bases at J, leaving 5 bases unmatched. Germline V gene sequence: CDR1 SNHLY, CDR2 FYNNEI. In nucleotides, the CDR3 is TGTGCCAGCAGAGTGGACAGGGGACCTAATGAAAAACTGTTTTTT. The encoded protein is CASRVDRGPNEKLFF.

A remark on this clone: Distinct nucleotide sequences in the sample also encode this CDR3. The chain links TRBV29-1 to TRBJ2-1, with a possible D match to TRBD1 (6 bases). The V end was cut by 5 bases, the J end by 0 bases, with 11 bases between. The CDR3 is 14 amino acids. The germline V gene has CDR1 SQVTM and CDR2 ANQGSEA. The CDR3 region is CSVPGASSYNEQFF. As DNA, the CDR3 is TGCAGCGTTCCAGGGGCTAGCTCCTACAATGAGCAGTTCTTC.

The sample holds a few counts of this clone. The CDR3 reads CASTRGTGFDQPQHF. The CDR3 coding sequence is TGTGCCAGCACCCGGGGGACAGGGTTCGATCAGCCCCAGCATTTT. The chain couples TRBV14 to TRBJ1-5; 9 bases line up with TRBD1. The CDR3 is made up of 15 amino acids. V was clipped by 7 bases and J by 5 bases; unmatched bases: 9. Germline values: CDR1 SGHDN, CDR2 FVKESK.

The chain combines TRBV28 with TRBJ2-5; D may correspond to TRBD1 or TRBD2 (6 bases each). The CDR3 length is 14 residues. Per germline, CDR1 MDHEN and CDR2 SYDVKM. Between the trimmed V and J ends, which lost 3 bases and 3 bases, there was a span of 11 bases. CDR3 amino acids: CASSLGGREETQYF. The CDR3, as DNA: TGTGCCAGCAGTTTGGGGGGCAGGGAAGAGACCCAGTACTTC.

The rearrangement joins TRBV27 to TRBJ1-5; D possibly corresponds to TRBD1 (6 bases). Germline values: CDR1 MNHEY, CDR2 SMNVEV (reference sequence). The CDR3 contains 17 residues. V shed 6 bases and J shed 0 bases, with 18 bases lying between them. The chain's CDR3 is CASSLRATDSSNQPQHF. The CDR3 region has the DNA TGTGCCAGCAGCCTTCGCGCGACGGACAGTAGCAATCAGCCCCAGCATTTT.

A remark on this clone: Compared with germline, one end of the junction differs, possibly owing to a read error. The V and J genes are TRBV2 and TRBJ2-3; D possibly corresponds to TRBD1 (5 bases). The CDR3 is 15 residues long. The germline V gene has CDR1 SNHLY and CDR2 FYNNEI. The CDR3 reads CASKPKVAATGTQYF. As DNA, the CDR3 is TGTGCCAGCAAACCCAAGGTGGCCGCCACAGGTACGCAGTATTTT.

The chain recombines TRBV6-6 with TRBJ2-5; 9 nucleotides line up with TRBD1. The CDR3 is 15 residues long. CDR1 is MNHNY, CDR2 SVGAGI, per germline (reference sequence). The J segment lost 1 base and the V segment lost 10 bases, leaving 10 bases of the junction unmatched. The CDR3 DNA follows: TGTGCCACGGGCCTCGGGACAGGGATCCAAGAGACCCAGTACTTC. This gives the protein CATGLGTGIQETQYF.

The CDR3 reads CASSLLTSAGTEAFF. Here the CDR3 DNA reads TGTGCCAGCAGTTTACTAACCTCTGCCGGGACGGAAGCTTTCTTT. V is TRBV28 and J is TRBJ1-1; a possible D gene is TRBD1 (5 bases). Germline V gene data show CDR1 as MDHEN and CDR2 as SYDVKM. Trimming took 2 bases from V and 8 from J, leaving 18 bases between them. The CDR3 has 15 residues.

The chain has TRBV10-2 and TRBJ2-7; no definite D call. The CDR3 contains 12 residues. V shed 5 bases and J shed 0 bases, with 5 bases lying between them. Germline-derived CDR1 and CDR2 are WSHSY and SAAADI. As DNA, the CDR3 is TGCGCCAGCAGTCTCAACTCCTACGAGCAGTACTTC. Translating it yields CASSLNSYEQYF.